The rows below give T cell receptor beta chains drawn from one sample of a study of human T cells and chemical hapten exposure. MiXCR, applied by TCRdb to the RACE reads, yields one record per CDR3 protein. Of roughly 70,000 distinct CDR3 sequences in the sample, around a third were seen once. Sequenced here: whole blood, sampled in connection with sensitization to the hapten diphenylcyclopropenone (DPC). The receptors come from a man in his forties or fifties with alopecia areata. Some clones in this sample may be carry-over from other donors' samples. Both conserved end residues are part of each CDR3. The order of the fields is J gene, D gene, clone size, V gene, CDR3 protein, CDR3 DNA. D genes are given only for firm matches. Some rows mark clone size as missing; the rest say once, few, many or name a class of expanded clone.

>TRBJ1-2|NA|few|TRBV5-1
CASSFETPRDYGYTF
TGCGCCAGCAGCTTCGAAACCCCTCGGGACTATGGCTACACCTTC
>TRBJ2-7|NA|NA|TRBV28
CASSYNTLGGGRYYEQYF
TGTGCCAGCAGTTACAACACATTGGGGGGCGGCAGGTACTACGAGCAGTACTTC
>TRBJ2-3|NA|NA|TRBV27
CASGSGMGTDTQYF
TGTGCCAGCGGATCCGGAATGGGCACAGATACGCAGTATTTT
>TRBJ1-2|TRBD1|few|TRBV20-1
CSARQGAYGYTF
TGCAGTGCTAGACAGGGGGCCTATGGCTACACCTTC
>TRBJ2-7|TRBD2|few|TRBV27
CATARSGSVYEQYF
TGTGCTACAGCTAGGAGCGGGAGTGTCTACGAGCAGTACTTC
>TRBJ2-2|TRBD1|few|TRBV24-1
CATKDRGNTGELFF
TGTGCCACAAAGGACAGGGGTAACACCGGGGAGCTGTTTTTT
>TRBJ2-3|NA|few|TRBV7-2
CASSLYSAGTDTQYF
TGTGCCAGCAGCTTATACTCGGCAGGGACAGATACGCAGTATTTT
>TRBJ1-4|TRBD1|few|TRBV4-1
CASSQDPGQVAKLFF
TGCGCCAGCAGCCAAGATCCGGGACAGGTGGCAAAACTGTTTTTT
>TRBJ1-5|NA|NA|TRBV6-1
CASREDTYSNQPQHF
TGTGCCAGCAGGGAGGACACATATAGCAATCAGCCCCAGCATTTT
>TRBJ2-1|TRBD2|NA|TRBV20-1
CSATKTEGLADNEQFF
TGCAGTGCCACAAAAACCGAGGGACTAGCGGACAATGAGCAGTTCTTC
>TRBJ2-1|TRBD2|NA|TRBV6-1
CASIGLAGFSSYEQFF
TGTGCCAGCATAGGACTAGCGGGATTTTCGTCCTATGAGCAGTTCTTC
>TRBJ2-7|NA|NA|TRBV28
CASTGGVWYEQYF
TGTGCCAGCACGGGTGGGGTTTGGTACGAGCAGTACTTC
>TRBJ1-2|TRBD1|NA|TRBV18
CASSPGGQPTYGYTF
TGTGCCAGCTCACCAGGGGGACAGCCTACCTATGGCTACACCTTC
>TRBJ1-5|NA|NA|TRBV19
CASSRSRLDQPQHF
TGTGCCAGTAGCCGTTCACGGCTTGATCAGCCCCAGCATTTT
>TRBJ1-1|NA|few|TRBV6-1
CASSGYLGEAFF
TGTGCCAGCAGTGGCTATCTAGGTGAAGCTTTCTTT
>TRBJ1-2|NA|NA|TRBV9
CASSVGQGRGYGYTF
TGTGCCAGCAGCGTAGGGCAGGGAAGGGGCTATGGCTACACCTTC
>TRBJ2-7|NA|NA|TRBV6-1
CASSGTDLYWGYEQYF
TGTGCCAGCAGTGGGACGGACCTCTATTGGGGTTACGAGCAGTACTTC
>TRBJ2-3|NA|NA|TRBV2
CASSEWGAQGTDTQYF
TGTGCCAGCAGTGAATGGGGGGCTCAGGGCACAGATACGCAGTATTTT
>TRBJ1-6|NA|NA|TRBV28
CASSRLRGKIYNSPLHF
TGTGCCAGCAGTCGGCTCCGGGGGAAGATCTATAATTCACCCCTCCACTTT
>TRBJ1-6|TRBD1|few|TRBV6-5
CASSSGTGDNSPLHF
TGTGCCAGCAGTTCTGGGACAGGAGATAATTCACCCCTCCACTTT
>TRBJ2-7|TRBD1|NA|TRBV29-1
CSVEEAGGRYEQYF
TGCAGCGTTGAAGAGGCAGGGGGTAGGTACGAGCAGTACTTC
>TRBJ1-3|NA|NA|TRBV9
CASSVDMTTSGNTIYF
TGTGCCAGCAGCGTAGATATGACCACGTCTGGAAACACCATATATTTT
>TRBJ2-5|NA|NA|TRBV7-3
CASSSSDQETQYF
TGTGCCAGCAGCTCATCTGACCAAGAGACCCAGTACTTC
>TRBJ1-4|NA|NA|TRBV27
CASSWGGEKLFF
TGTGCCAGCAGTTGGGGGGGCGAAAAACTGTTTTTT
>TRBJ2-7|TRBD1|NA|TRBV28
CASRNSGTGPYEQYF
TGTGCCAGCAGAAATTCCGGGACAGGGCCGTACGAGCAGTACTTC
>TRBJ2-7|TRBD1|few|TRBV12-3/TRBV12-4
CASSLGGTGTYEQYF
TGTGCCAGCAGTTTAGGTGGGACAGGGACCTACGAGCAGTACTTC
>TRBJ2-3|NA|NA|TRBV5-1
CASSPVGYTDTQYF
TGCGCCAGCAGCCCTGTGGGCTATACAGATACGCAGTATTTT
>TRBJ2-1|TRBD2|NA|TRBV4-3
CASSQAPGRAINNEQFF
TGCGCCAGCAGCCAAGCCCCCGGGAGGGCCATCAACAATGAGCAGTTCTTC
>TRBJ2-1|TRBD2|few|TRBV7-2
CASSRKVAGTYNEQFF
TGTGCCAGCAGTCGAAAGGTAGCGGGGACATACAATGAGCAGTTCTTC
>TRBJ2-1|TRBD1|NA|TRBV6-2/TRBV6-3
CASSNRDSLRFF
TGTGCCAGCAGTAACCGGGACAGCCTCCGATTCTTC
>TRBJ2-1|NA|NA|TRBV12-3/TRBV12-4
CASSLNLLWGQLNEQFF
TGTGCCAGCAGTTTAAATTTGTTGTGGGGGCAGTTGAATGAGCAGTTCTTC
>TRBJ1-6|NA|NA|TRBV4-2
CASSQSQTANSPLHF
TGTGCCAGCAGCCAGTCTCAGACAGCTAATTCACCCCTCCACTTT
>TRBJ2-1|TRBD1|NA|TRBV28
CGTGYREQFF
TGTGGGACAGGGTACCGTGAGCAGTTCTTC
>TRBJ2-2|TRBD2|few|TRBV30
CAWCSGSQDTGELFF
TGTGCCTGGTGCAGCGGGAGTCAAGACACCGGGGAGCTGTTTTTT
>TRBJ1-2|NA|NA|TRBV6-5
CASSYSWQGVGLSYGYTF
TGTGCCAGCAGTTACTCGTGGCAAGGGGTCGGATTGAGCTATGGCTACACCTTC
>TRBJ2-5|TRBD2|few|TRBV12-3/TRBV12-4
CASSLLGTSEETQYF
TGTGCCAGCAGCCTCCTTGGGACTAGCGAAGAGACCCAGTACTTC
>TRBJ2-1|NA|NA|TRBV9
CASSVALKGEGPYNEQFF
TGTGCCAGCAGCGTAGCTCTGAAGGGGGAAGGTCCCTACAATGAGCAGTTCTTC
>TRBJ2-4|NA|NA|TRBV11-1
CASSLSERGSLAKNIQYF
TGTGCCAGCAGCTTATCCGAACGGGGCTCACTAGCCAAAAACATTCAGTACTTC
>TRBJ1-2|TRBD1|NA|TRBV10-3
CAISGTGDYGYTF
TGTGCCATCAGTGGAACAGGGGACTATGGCTACACCTTC